Reported below is one T cell receptor beta chain. What antigen it recognizes has not been identified. Qualities for individual bases were not recorded, and no much larger clone is one base off. The data stem from a study of beta chain features in type 1 diabetes (dated by TCRdb to the late 2010s). Background for the entire study: No differences in mean age, gender distribution, total cell number or subset yield were found between patients and healthy donors. A total of under 120,000,000 sorted cells were examined across all samples, and RNA yield correlated strongly with the number of cells per subset. The study compared TCRB repertoires of sorted circulating CD4+ T cell subsets between recently diagnosed type 1 diabetes patients and matched healthy donors. Naive and central memory subsets were obtained from all 28 donors, but regulatory and stem cell-like memory subsets were isolated from only 8 patients and 8 healthy donors. Broader findings and caveats from the paper: HLA sub-analyses involved small numbers of individuals, so any influence of HLA type on TCRB rearrangement remained unresolved. At VDJ recombination sites, patients with type 1 diabetes made fewer insertions and deleted more nucleotides, a pattern implying thymic rearrangement abnormalities. Sequencing cDNA rather than genomic DNA could over-represent highly expressing activated cells, although activation and CD3 levels did not differ between groups. In all four CD4+ subsets, TCRB CDR3 length was moderately but significantly shorter in type 1 diabetes patients. PCR may preferentially amplify shorter templates, but because patient and control samples were amplified and corrected together, any resulting skew would affect both groups equally. Naive, central memory and regulatory TCRB repertoires appeared more similar among patients than among healthy donors.

Each donor gave one peripheral blood draw, about 110 mL on average, collected into heparinised tubes. A BD FACSAria II and a panel including CD45RO, CCR7, CD25, CD127, CD95 and CD27 were used to sort naive, central memory, regulatory and stem cell-like memory CD4+ T cells. Purity was above 95% for every sorted population. Right away, PBMCs were isolated by Lymphoprep density gradient centrifugation and were stained directly, with no culture step. So that batch effects would be minimized, each experiment stained and sorted samples in pairs, pairing one healthy donor with one patient. The High Capacity cDNA Reverse Transcription Kit was used to reverse transcribe all of the isolated RNA, meaning that expressed TCRB transcripts were what got sequenced. Naive, central memory and regulatory T cell samples underwent deep immunoSEQ sequencing, averaging approximately 3.3 million total reads per sample. Sorted cells were lysed in RLT buffer, and RNA was extracted using DNase-treated RNeasy Micro or Mini kits according to cell number. Each cell subset was processed on its own to prevent cross-contamination, while patient and healthy donor samples were processed together. TCRB sequences were amplified from cDNA with the immunoSEQ multiplex PCR, producing 87-bp fragments spanning the CDR3 region. The amplicons were sequenced using the Illumina HiSeq platform. On the authors' methods: Synthetic template baselines were used to correct PCR bias computationally, reads within Hamming distance 2 were collapsed together, and singletons that could not be merged were discarded. Reads were aligned against IMGT to assign V, D and J genes, CDR3 length and insertions or deletions at six rearrangement sites. Within each subset, clonotype counts were normalized to sorted cell number, and only after that were true diversity and Gini coefficients computed with the tcR R package. Repertoire sharing was quantified using the overlap coefficient calculated on TCRB nucleotide sequences. What TCRdb holds here is the immuneACCESS table cut down to in-frame rearrangements. Part of the clones is not present; checked against another copy, under half of the missing clones reflect an unresolved V gene, and the others are unexplained. V and J calls and clone size are as listed in that table; D and trimming were resolved from the DNA. This sample comprises 4,500 to 7,000 clones, about four fifths of them detected only once. Of the sample, 2% to 2.5% is held by the ten largest clones.

The germline V gene provides CDR1 SGHRS and CDR2 YFSETQ. V lost 7 bases and J lost 2 bases, and the count of bases not matched to a germline gene is 8. From its cysteine to its phenylalanine, the CDR3 spans 14 amino acids. Here the CDR3 DNA is all that survives: 42 bases in frame from base 1. The rearranged chain carries TRBV5-1 and TRBJ2-5, and 7 junction bases match TRBD2. The clonotype comes from a young man in good health. The sequenced sample consisted of Tregs from blood. The cell subset or site label on this specimen signifies: regulatory CD4+ T cells. The bases are TGCGCCAGCCGAAACCTAGCGGTGCAAGAGACCCAGTACTTC. Its protein product is CASRNLAVQETQYF. The entire variable domain, with the stretches around the CDR3 drawn from the reference TRBV5-1 and TRBJ2-5 proteins, is KAGVTQTPRYLIKTRGQQVTLSCSPISGHRSVSWYQQTPGQGLQFLFEYFSETQRNKGNFPGRFSGRQFSNSRSEMNVSTLELGDSALYLCASRNLAVQETQYFGPGTRLLVL.